The following is a T cell receptor (beta chain) sequence with its context. Its antigen remains unidentified. Per the germline V gene, CDR1 is SGHRS and CDR2 is YFSETQ. The CDR3 has 15 residues. Unmatched junction bases numbered 12, after V lost 4 bases and J lost 8 bases. The method was immunoSEQ multiplex PCR; TCRdb's version includes in-frame clones alone and lacks a portion of them. The repertoire includes roughly 50,000 clones, roughly 80% of them detected once, and approximately 4.1% sits in the top ten. This sample is part of a study of OX40 agonist ivuxolimab in advanced cancers. General study results and limits: Partial responders treated at 0.1-3.0 mg/kg exhibited clonal expansion among the lowest measured.

The chain employs TRBV5-1 and TRBJ2-1; 7 bases are shared with TRBD1. The specimen was CD4+ or CD8+ T cells sorted from blood, collected in a trial of the OX40 agonist ivuxolimab. The clonotype comes from an adult with an advanced solid tumor such as melanoma, head and neck, liver or kidney cancer. CDR3 sequence: CASSQQGKGGDEQFF. CDR3 DNA sequence: TGCGCCAGCAGCCAACAGGGGAAGGGCGGCGATGAGCAGTTCTTC. Together with reference TRBV5-1 and TRBJ2-1, the CDR3 gives the full variable domain: KAGVTQTPRYLIKTRGQQVTLSCSPISGHRSVSWYQQTPGQGLQFLFEYFSETQRNKGNFPGRFSGRQFSNSRSEMNVSTLELGDSALYLCASSQQGKGGDEQFFGPGTRLTVL.